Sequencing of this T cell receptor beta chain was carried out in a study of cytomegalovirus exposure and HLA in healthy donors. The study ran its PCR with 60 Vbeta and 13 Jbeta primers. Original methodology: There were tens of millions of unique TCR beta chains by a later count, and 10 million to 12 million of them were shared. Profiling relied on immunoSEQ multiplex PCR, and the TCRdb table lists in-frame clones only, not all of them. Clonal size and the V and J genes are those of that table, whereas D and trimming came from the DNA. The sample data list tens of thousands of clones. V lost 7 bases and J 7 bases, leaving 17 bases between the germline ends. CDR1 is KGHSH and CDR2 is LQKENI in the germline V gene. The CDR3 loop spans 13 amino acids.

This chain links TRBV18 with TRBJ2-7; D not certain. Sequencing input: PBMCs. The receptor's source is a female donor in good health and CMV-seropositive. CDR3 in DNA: TGTGCCAGCTTCTACAGCACCGGTGGGGAGCAGTACTTC. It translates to CASFYSTGGEQYF.